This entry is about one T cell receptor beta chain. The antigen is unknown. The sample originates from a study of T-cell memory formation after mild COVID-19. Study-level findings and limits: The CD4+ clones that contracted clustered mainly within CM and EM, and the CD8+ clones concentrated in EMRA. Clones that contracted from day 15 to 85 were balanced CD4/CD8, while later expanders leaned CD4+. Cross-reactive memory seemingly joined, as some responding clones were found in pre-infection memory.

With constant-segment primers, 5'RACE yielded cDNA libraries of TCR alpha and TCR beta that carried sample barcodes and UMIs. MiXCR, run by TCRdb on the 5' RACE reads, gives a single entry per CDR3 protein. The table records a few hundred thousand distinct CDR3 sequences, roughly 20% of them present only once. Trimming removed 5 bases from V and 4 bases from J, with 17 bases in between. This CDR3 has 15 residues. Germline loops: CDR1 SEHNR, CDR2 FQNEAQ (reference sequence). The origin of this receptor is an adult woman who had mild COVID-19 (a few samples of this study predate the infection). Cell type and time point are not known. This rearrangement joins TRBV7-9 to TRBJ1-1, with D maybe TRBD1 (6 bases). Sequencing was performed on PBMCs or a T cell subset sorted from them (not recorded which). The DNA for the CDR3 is TGTGCCAGCAGCGCCCGGACAGTTGGGACCACTGAAGCTTTCTTT. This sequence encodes CASSARTVGTTEAFF.